The subject of this entry is one T cell receptor beta chain. The entry originates in a study of blood T cells in healthy people across ages. Sample-barcoded 5' priming and a J-beta primer mix drove a second PCR of about 7 to 12 cycles. TCRdb analysed the 5' RACE reads with MiXCR anew, one entry per CDR3 protein. The repertoire holds about 800,000 distinct CDR3 sequences, with 58% as singletons. This CDR3 has 15 residues. The junction had 5 bases not matched to a gene; V was cut back by 4 bases and J by 1 base. Germline assignment: CDR1 SGHTA and CDR2 FQGNSA. This clonotype was sampled from a man aged 25-45 years in good health. This sequence joins TRBV7-2 and TRBJ2-5, with 8 bases fitting TRBD2. Sequencing used blood. This chain's CDR3 is CASSSLLAVQETQYF. The CDR3 DNA follows: TGTGCCAGCAGCTCCTTACTAGCGGTCCAAGAGACCCAGTACTTC.